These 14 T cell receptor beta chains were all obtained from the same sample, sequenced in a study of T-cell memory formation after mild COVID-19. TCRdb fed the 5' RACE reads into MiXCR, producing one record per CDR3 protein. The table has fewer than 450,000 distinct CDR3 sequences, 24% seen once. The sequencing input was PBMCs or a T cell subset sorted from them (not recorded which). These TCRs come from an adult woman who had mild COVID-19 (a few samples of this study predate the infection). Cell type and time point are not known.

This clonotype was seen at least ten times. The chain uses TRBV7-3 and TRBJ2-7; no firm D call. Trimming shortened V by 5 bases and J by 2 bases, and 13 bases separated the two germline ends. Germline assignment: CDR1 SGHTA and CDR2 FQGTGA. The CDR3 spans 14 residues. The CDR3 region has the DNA TGTGCCAGCAGCCATTTGACAACCCCCTACGAGCAGTACTTC. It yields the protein CASSHLTTPYEQYF.

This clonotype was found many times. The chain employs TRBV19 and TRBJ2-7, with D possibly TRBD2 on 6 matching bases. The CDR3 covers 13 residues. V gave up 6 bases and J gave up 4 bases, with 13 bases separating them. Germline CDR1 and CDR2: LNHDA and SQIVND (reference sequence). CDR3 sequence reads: CASSGGGLYEQYF. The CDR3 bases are TGTGCCAGTAGCGGGGGTGGGCTATACGAGCAGTACTTC. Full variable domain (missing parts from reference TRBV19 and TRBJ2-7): DGGITQSPKYLFRKEGQNVTLSCEQNLNHDAMYWYRQDPGQGLRLIYYSQIVNDFQKGDIAEGYSVSREKKESFPLTVTSAQKNPTAFYLCASSGGGLYEQYFGPGTRLTVT.

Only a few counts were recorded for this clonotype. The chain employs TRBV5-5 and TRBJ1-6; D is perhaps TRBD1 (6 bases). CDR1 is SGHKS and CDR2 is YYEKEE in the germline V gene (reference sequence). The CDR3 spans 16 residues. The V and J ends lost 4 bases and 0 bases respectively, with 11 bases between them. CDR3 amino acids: CASSLQGSSYNSPLHF. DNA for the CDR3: TGTGCCAGCAGCCTACAGGGCAGCTCCTATAATTCACCCCTCCACTTT.

The CDR3 region is CASDLSGTGNEQYF. CDR3 nucleotide sequence: TGTGCCAGCGACTTAAGCGGGACCGGGAACGAGCAGTACTTC. The chain has TRBV2 and TRBJ2-7; TRBD2 matches 7 bases. The germline gives CDR1 SNHLY, CDR2 FYNNEI. The junction had 12 bases not matched to a gene; V was cut back by 8 bases and J by 5 bases. The CDR3 runs 14 residues.

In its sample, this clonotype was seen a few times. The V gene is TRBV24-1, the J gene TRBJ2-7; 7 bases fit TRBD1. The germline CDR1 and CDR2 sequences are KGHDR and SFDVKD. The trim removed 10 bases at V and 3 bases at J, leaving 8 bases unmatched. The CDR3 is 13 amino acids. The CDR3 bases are TGTGCCACGCAGCGACAGGGCGGCTACGAGCAGTACTTC. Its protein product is CATQRQGGYEQYF.

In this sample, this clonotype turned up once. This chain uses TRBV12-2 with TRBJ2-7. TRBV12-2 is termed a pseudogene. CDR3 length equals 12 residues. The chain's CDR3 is CASRRRSYEQYF. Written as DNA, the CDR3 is TGTGCAAGTCGCCGACGCTCCTACGAGCAGTACTTC.

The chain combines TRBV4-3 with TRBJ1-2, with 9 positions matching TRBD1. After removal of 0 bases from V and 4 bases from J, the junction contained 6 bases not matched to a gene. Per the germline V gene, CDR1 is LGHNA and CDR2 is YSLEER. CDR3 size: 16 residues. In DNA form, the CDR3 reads TGCGCCAGCAGCCAAGACCGACAGGGGGGCGGCTATGGCTACACCTTC. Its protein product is CASSQDRQGGGYGYTF.

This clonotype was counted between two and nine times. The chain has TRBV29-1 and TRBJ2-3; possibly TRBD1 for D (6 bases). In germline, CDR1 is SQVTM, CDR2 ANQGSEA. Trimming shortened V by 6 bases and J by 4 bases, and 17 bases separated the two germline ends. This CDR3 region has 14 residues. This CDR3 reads CSVTQGIRADTQYF. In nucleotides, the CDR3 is TGCAGCGTGACACAGGGTATACGGGCAGATACGCAGTATTTT.

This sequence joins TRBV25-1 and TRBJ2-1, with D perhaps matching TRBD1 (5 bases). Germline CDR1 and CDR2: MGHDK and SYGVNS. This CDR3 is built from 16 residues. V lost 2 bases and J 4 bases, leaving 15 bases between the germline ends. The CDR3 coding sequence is TGTGCCAGCAGTGAAAGTGTGGGGCAACCGTACAATGAGCAGTTCTTC. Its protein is CASSESVGQPYNEQFF.

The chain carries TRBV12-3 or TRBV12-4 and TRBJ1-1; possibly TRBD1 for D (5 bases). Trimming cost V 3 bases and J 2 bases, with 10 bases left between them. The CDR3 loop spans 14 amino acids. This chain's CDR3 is CASSFTGLNTEAFF. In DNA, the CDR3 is TGTGCCAGCAGTTTTACGGGACTTAACACTGAAGCTTTCTTT.

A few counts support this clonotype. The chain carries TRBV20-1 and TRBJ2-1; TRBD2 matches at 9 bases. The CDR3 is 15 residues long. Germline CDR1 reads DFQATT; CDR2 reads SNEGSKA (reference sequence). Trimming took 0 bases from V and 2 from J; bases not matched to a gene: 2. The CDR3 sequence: CSARERGGPYNEQFF. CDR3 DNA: TGCAGTGCTAGAGAGCGGGGGGGCCCCTACAATGAGCAGTTCTTC.

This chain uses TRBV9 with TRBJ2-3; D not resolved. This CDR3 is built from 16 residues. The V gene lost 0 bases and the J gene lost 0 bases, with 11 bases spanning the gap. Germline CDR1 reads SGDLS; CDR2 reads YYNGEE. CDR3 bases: TGTGCCAGCAGCGTAGGAAGCGCAACTAGCACAGATACGCAGTATTTT. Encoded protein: CASSVGSATSTDTQYF.

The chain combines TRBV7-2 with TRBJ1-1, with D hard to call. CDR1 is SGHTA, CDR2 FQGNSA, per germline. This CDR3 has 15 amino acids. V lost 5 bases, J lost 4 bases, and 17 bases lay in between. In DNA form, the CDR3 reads TGTGCCAGCAGCCCGCTACGACGGGAAACCACTGAAGCTTTCTTT. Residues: CASSPLRRETTEAFF. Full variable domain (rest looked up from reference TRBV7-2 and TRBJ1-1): GAGVSQSPSNKVTEKGKDVELRCDPISGHTALYWYRQSLGQGLEFLIYFQGNSAPDKSGLPSDRFSAERTGGSVSTLTIQRTQQEDSAVYLCASSPLRRETTEAFFGQGTRLTVV.

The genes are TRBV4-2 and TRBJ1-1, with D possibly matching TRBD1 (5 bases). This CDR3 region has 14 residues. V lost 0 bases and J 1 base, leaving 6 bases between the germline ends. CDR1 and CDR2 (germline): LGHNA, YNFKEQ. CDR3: CASSQERGNTEAFF. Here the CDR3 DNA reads TGTGCCAGCAGCCAAGAAAGGGGGAACACTGAAGCTTTCTTT.